Presented here are 27 T cell receptor beta chains from one specimen sequenced in a study of human T cells and chemical hapten exposure. TCRdb reprocessed the RACE reads via MiXCR and lists one record per CDR3 protein. The table shows 300,000 to 400,000 distinct CDR3 sequences, with approximately 5.1% occurring only once. Time point specified: pre-sensitization, week 0. Stated treatment: therapeutic diphenylcyclopropenone sensitization with weekly scalp DPC. This sample comprised whole blood, obtained in connection with sensitization to the hapten diphenylcyclopropenone (DPC). All receptors come from a woman aged 45-65 years with alopecia areata. Some clones in this sample may be carry-over from other donors' samples.

The sample holds many counts of this clonotype. The V and J genes are TRBV4-1 and TRBJ1-4, with a possible D match to TRBD1 (6 bases). The germline gives CDR1 MGHRA, CDR2 YSYEKL. V gave up 1 base and J gave up 0 bases, with 15 bases separating them. The CDR3 totals 18 residues. CDR3: CASSQGPTGRSTNEKLFF. DNA for the CDR3: TGCGCCAGCAGCCAAGGCCCGACAGGTCGTTCAACTAATGAAAAACTGTTTTTT.

This clonotype was detected only a few times. This chain links TRBV21-1 with TRBJ2-3; no check of the table's D call, TRBD1, against the DNA was made. TRBV21-1 is listed as a pseudogene. The CDR3 has 16 residues. CDR3 bases: TGTGCCAGCAGCAAGGCCGCGACAGGAGTCACAGATACGCAGTATTTT. This translates into CASSKAATGVTDTQYF.

This clonotype was seen ten or more times. V is TRBV2 and J is TRBJ2-7; D is undetermined. The CDR3 has 8 amino acids. Germline V gene sequence: CDR1 SNHLY, CDR2 FYNNEI. V lost 7 bases to trimming and J lost 5 bases, with 0 bases between them. The CDR3 loop reads CASNEQYF. The CDR3 bases are TGTGCCAGCAACGAGCAGTACTTC. The whole variable domain, filled in from reference TRBV2 and TRBJ2-7, reads EPEVTQTPSHQVTQMGQEVILRCVPISNHLYFYWYRQILGQKVEFLVSFYNNEISEKSEIFDDQFSVERPDGSNFTLKIRSTKLEDSAMYFCASNEQYFGPGTRLTVT.

The V and J genes are TRBV2 and TRBJ1-6; no firm D call. This CDR3 spans 13 amino acids. Between the trimmed V and J ends, which lost 10 bases and 10 bases, there was a span of 17 bases. Germline CDR1 and CDR2: SNHLY and FYNNEI. CDR3 nucleotides: TGTGCCACTACCTTCTGGGGAGAGTCACCCCTCCACTTT. Its protein is CATTFWGESPLHF.

This clonotype appeared a few times. The CDR3 DNA follows: TGTGCCAGCACCGCACCCCATTCACCCCTCCACTTT. It codes for CASTAPHSPLHF. The chain is built from TRBV28 and TRBJ1-6; D is undetermined. This CDR3 comprises 12 residues. Germline V CDR1 and CDR2: MDHEN, SYDVKM. With 7 bases removed from V and 8 bases from J, the gap between germline ends came to 9 bases.

The DNA of the CDR3 is TGTGCCAGCCTAGCCCGGGACAGGGGTCGCGGCTACACCTTC. Protein sequence: CASLARDRGRGYTF. The rearrangement uses TRBV12-3 or TRBV12-4 and TRBJ1-2, with 10 bases lining up with TRBD1. V dropped 8 bases and J dropped 8; count of bases not matched to a gene: 11. The CDR3 has 14 amino acids.

CDR3 sequence: CASSPGGFEYEQYF. The DNA for the CDR3 is TGTGCCAGCAGCCCGGGTGGCTTCGAGTACGAGCAGTACTTC. The V and J genes are TRBV28 and TRBJ2-7; D is undetermined. The CDR3 has 14 residues. V dropped 6 bases and J dropped 4 bases, with 16 bases sitting between them. Germline V lookup: CDR1 MDHEN, CDR2 SYDVKM.

In its sample, this clonotype was seen many times. The chain carries TRBV29-1 and TRBJ1-1, with 8 positions matching TRBD1. This CDR3 contains 12 residues. Germline V gene lookup returns CDR1 SQVTM and CDR2 ANQGSEA. V dropped 7 bases and J dropped 4; count of bases not matched to a gene: 5. In DNA, the CDR3 is TGCAGCGGTTTACAGGGGGGCACTGAAGCTTTCTTT. This codes for CSGLQGGTEAFF.

In this sample, this clonotype turned up many times. This rearrangement joins TRBV6-5 to TRBJ2-1; 13 positions agree with TRBD2. Trimming cost V 8 bases and J 8 bases; bases outside gene matches: 6. The germline V gene encodes CDR1 MNHEY and CDR2 SVGAGI. The CDR3 loop spans 14 amino acids. The CDR3 DNA reads TGTGCCAGCTGTGGACTAGCGGGAGCCGATGAGCAGTTCTTC. Translation: CASCGLAGADEQFF.

The CDR3 DNA reads TGCGCCAGCAGCCAAGGCCCTGATCGAGCAACCTACGAGCAGTACTTC. Amino acid sequence: CASSQGPDRATYEQYF. The chain carries TRBV4-1 and TRBJ2-7; D ambiguous. This CDR3 comprises 16 residues. The V gene's germline CDR1 is MGHRA and CDR2 YSYEKL. The V and J ends lost 1 base and 2 bases respectively, with 15 bases between them.

This clonotype was recorded many times. V usage is TRBV12-3 or TRBV12-4 and J usage is TRBJ1-5; no clear D gene. This CDR3 has 15 amino acids. V lost 2 bases, J lost 1 base, and 9 bases lay in between. CDR3 coding DNA: TGTGCCAGCAGTTTAACAGTCGGGAGCAATCAGCCCCAGCATTTT. This codes for CASSLTVGSNQPQHF.

This clonotype was seen many times. The V gene is TRBV7-8, the J gene TRBJ2-1, with 13 bases identical to TRBD2. The CDR3 is made up of 17 amino acids. Per the germline V gene, CDR1 is SGHVS and CDR2 is FQNEAQ. J was trimmed by 8 bases and V by 4 bases; bases with no gene match: 11. The chain's CDR3 is CASSSRSGLAGEDEQFF. CDR3 nucleotide sequence: TGTGCCAGCAGCTCCCGATCCGGACTAGCGGGAGAAGATGAGCAGTTCTTC.

This clonotype was observed many times. The genes are TRBV21-1 and TRBJ2-7; the DNA was not used to check the table's D call, TRBD1. TRBV21-1 is a pseudogene segment. There are 14 residues in the CDR3. CDR3 coding DNA: TGTGCCAGCAGCACTCGAGCACAGGGGAGCGAGCAGTACTTC. Protein: CASSTRAQGSEQYF.

This sequence joins TRBV14 and TRBJ2-1; maybe TRBD2 (7 bases). The germline CDR1 and CDR2 sequences are SGHDN and FVKESK. V lost 1 base to trimming and J lost 14 bases, with 15 bases between them. The CDR3 is made up of 13 amino acids. CDR3 sequence (DNA): TGTGCCAGCAGCCAAGTATCCAGGGGAGGGGAGTTCTTC. Its translation: CASSQVSRGGEFF. Based on the CDR3 plus reference TRBV14 and TRBJ2-1, the full variable domain is EAGVTQFPSHSVIEKGQTVTLRCDPISGHDNLYWYRRVMGKEIKFLLHFVKESKQDESGMPNNRFLAERTGGTYSTLKVQPAELEDSGVYFCASSQVSRGGEFFGPGTRLTVL.

This clonotype was detected ten times or more. The genes are TRBV24-1 and TRBJ2-1, with D possibly called TRBD1 or TRBD2 (5 bases each). Trimming cost V 6 bases and J 8 bases, with 16 bases left between them. The CDR3 spans 14 residues. CDR1 and CDR2 from the germline V gene are KGHDR and SFDVKD. Here the CDR3 reads CATSPGRFSHEQFF. The CDR3 DNA reads as TGTGCCACCAGTCCGGGACGGTTCTCCCATGAGCAGTTCTTC.

This clonotype was observed at least ten times. This chain joins TRBV2 and TRBJ1-2; TRBD1 is a possible D gene (5 bases). The length of the CDR3 is 14 residues. The germline V and J ends were trimmed by 3 bases and 5 bases, with 13 bases remaining between them. Germline V gene data show CDR1 as SNHLY and CDR2 as FYNNEI. The CDR3, as DNA: TGTGCCAGCAGTGAGGACATTTCGGGGTATGGCTACACCTTC. Its protein product is CASSEDISGYGYTF. The full variable domain, rest sourced from reference TRBV2 and TRBJ1-2, is EPEVTQTPSHQVTQMGQEVILRCVPISNHLYFYWYRQILGQKVEFLVSFYNNEISEKSEIFDDQFSVERPDGSNFTLKIRSTKLEDSAMYFCASSEDISGYGYTFGSGTRLTVV.

There are many counts of this clonotype. The chain links TRBV12-3 or TRBV12-4 to TRBJ2-5; a weak D match, TRBD2 (8 bases). The germline V and J ends were trimmed by 6 bases and 2 bases, with 19 bases remaining between them. The CDR3 contains 16 residues. CDR3 nucleotide sequence: TGTGCCAGCAGCCACGGACTAGCAGGGGGGCAAGAGACCCAGTACTTC. Translated, it gives CASSHGLAGGQETQYF.

In its sample, this clonotype was seen many times. The rearrangement links TRBV6-2 or TRBV6-3 to TRBJ2-1; D not resolved. The germline CDR1 and CDR2 sequences are MNHEY and SVGEGT. The germline V and J ends were trimmed by 7 bases and 10 bases, with 17 bases remaining between them. CDR3 size: 13 residues. The CDR3 sequence: CASTLNGAKEQFF. CDR3 bases: TGTGCCAGCACCCTCAACGGAGCCAAGGAGCAGTTCTTC.

This clonotype was recorded many times. The V gene is TRBV30, the J gene TRBJ2-5; TRBD2 is a possible D gene (5 bases). Trimming shortened V by 3 bases and J by 13 bases, and 15 bases separated the two germline ends. This CDR3 comprises 11 residues. Looked up from germline, CDR1 is GTSNPN and CDR2 is SVGIG (reference sequence). The CDR3 sequence is CAWRDVGVSYF. DNA of the CDR3: TGTGCCTGGAGGGACGTCGGGGTGTCGTACTTC.

This clonotype was observed many times. V gene TRBV12-2 combines with J gene TRBJ2-5; TRBD1, the D gene given by the table, was not confirmed from the DNA. TRBV12-2 is listed as a pseudogene. This CDR3 is 16 amino acids long. CDR3: CASRMERKPPPETQYF. Here the CDR3 DNA reads TGTGCAAGTCGTATGGAACGGAAGCCGCCCCCAGAGACCCAGTACTTC.

This clonotype was seen a few times. This chain connects TRBV27 to TRBJ1-3; unclear D gene. This CDR3 comprises 13 residues. V shed 2 bases and J shed 4 bases, with 6 bases lying between them. The germline CDR1 and CDR2 sequences are MNHEY and SMNVEV (reference sequence). CDR3 nucleotides: TGTGCCAGCAGTTTACGGGCGGGAAACACCATATATTTT. Translating gives CASSLRAGNTIYF.

This clonotype occurred many times. This sequence joins TRBV20-1 and TRBJ2-4; D is perhaps TRBD1 or TRBD2 (5 bases each). There are 18 residues in the CDR3. The germline V and J ends were trimmed by 6 bases and 2 bases, with 26 bases remaining between them. Per the germline V gene, CDR1 is DFQATT and CDR2 is SNEGSKA (reference sequence). The CDR3 sequence is CSASIIGGRPWTKNIQYF. CDR3 bases: TGCAGTGCGTCCATTATTGGGGGACGTCCTTGGACCAAAAACATTCAGTACTTC.

This sequence joins TRBV4-1 and TRBJ2-1; D is possibly TRBD2 (7 bases). Germline V gene lookup returns CDR1 MGHRA and CDR2 YSYEKL. Deletions cut 4 bases from V and 4 bases from J, with 26 bases between. The CDR3 has 19 amino acids. The CDR3 region has the DNA TGCGCCAGCAGCCCTCCCGGGGGCGGGGGTCCGGGAAAATACAATGAGCAGTTCTTC. Its protein is CASSPPGGGGPGKYNEQFF.

This clonotype was recorded a few times. The V call is TRBV13, the J call TRBJ1-1, with D tentatively TRBD1 (5 bases). CDR1 and CDR2 from the germline V gene are PRHDT and FYEKMQ (reference sequence). Trimming left V 4 bases short and J 7 bases short, with 13 bases between. The CDR3 has 13 residues. The CDR3 coding sequence is TGTGCCAGCAGCTCCACGGACACCTTTGAAGCTTTCTTT. This codes for CASSSTDTFEAFF.

The V call is TRBV11-2, the J call TRBJ2-7, with D maybe TRBD2 (6 bases). The V gene's germline CDR1 is SGHAT and CDR2 FQNNGV. The CDR3 length is 16 residues. V dropped 3 bases and J dropped 2 bases, with 17 bases sitting between them. The CDR3 region has the DNA TGTGCCAGCAGCTTCGGGGAAGGGGAGGTACCCTACGAGCAGTACTTC. Its translation: CASSFGEGEVPYEQYF.

This clonotype was observed at least ten times. The chain has TRBV14 and TRBJ2-5; TRBD1 or TRBD2 may be the D gene (5 bases each). CDR1 and CDR2 from the germline V gene are SGHDN and FVKESK. The V end lost 3 bases, the J end lost 3 bases, and 14 bases lay between the germline ends. The CDR3 loop spans 15 amino acids. CDR3 nucleotides: TGTGCCAGCAGCCACGGGACCGGGCGGGAAGAGACCCAGTACTTC. Amino acid sequence: CASSHGTGREETQYF.

This clonotype was observed many times. The chain recombines TRBV20-1 with TRBJ1-6; no clear D. V lost 0 bases and J 4 bases, leaving 10 bases between the germline ends. The CDR3 runs to 15 residues. The germline V gene has CDR1 DFQATT and CDR2 SNEGSKA (reference sequence). In DNA, the CDR3 is TGCAGTGCTAGAGACGATGAAGAGTATAATTCACCCCTCCACTTT. It encodes CSARDDEEYNSPLHF.